These T cell receptor beta chains were read from a single sample in a study of blood T cell repertoires in COVID-19. The table came from immunoSEQ multiplex PCR; TCRdb's copy has only in-frame clones and leaves some out. The sample has under 250,000 clones, about four fifths seen once. Sequencing was done on a sample of peripheral blood. Receptors were obtained from a woman of 80 years or more with acute or convalescent COVID-19. Each CDR3 is given with its conserved first and last residue.

j_call v_call cdr3_aa
TRBJ1-2 TRBV6-1 CASSELAGGHGYTF
TRBJ1-1 TRBV5-1 CASSQDTGMNTEAFF
TRBJ1-5 TRBV25-1 CASSPGGAGNQPQHF
TRBJ2-5 TRBV7-2 CASSVAGGKARETQYF
TRBJ1-2 TRBV10-3 CAISEGGREGHYGYTF
TRBJ2-7 TRBV28 CASSPRGGEQYF
TRBJ2-1 TRBV3-1/TRBV3-2 CASSVGLAEYNEQFF
TRBJ1-3 TRBV5-8 CASSSTGIGNTIYF
TRBJ1-5 TRBV2 CASSEGGGQPQHF
TRBJ1-4 TRBV11-3 CASSGRTGGLGTNEKLFF
TRBJ1-2 TRBV29-1 CSVEDPYGTGSFNGYTF
TRBJ1-5 TRBV19 CASSSWDRGYSNQPQHF
TRBJ2-3 TRBV11-3 CASSPGTSGGTTDTQYF
TRBJ1-5 TRBV6-2/TRBV6-3 CASSYSGYSNQPQHF
TRBJ2-3 TRBV7-3 CASSRSGGITDTQYF
TRBJ1-2 TRBV5-1 CASSFGGTAGYTF
TRBJ1-3 TRBV5-1 CASSFTGEVSGNTIYF
TRBJ1-1 TRBV28 CASSYQGARTEAFF
TRBJ1-5 TRBV19 CASSNLQGRQPQHF
TRBJ2-3 TRBV7-2 CASSLMAGEDTQYF
TRBJ1-1 TRBV27 CASSLSSRENTEAFF
TRBJ1-4 TRBV9 CASSVGAQGAVEKLFF
TRBJ1-5 TRBV7-9 CASSLNAGSNQPQHF
TRBJ1-4 TRBV9 CASSPSPGENEKLFF
TRBJ1-5 TRBV11-2 CASSPDRNQPQHF
TRBJ1-2 TRBV9 CASSGGIPGGGYTF
TRBJ2-7 TRBV7-2 CASSLVFRVGYEQYF
TRBJ1-1 TRBV6-2/TRBV6-3 CASSRQGLRTEAFF
TRBJ1-2 TRBV18 CASSPSGTGNYGYTF
TRBJ1-3 TRBV11-2 CASSLDRGGTGNTIYF
TRBJ1-2 TRBV27 CASSSTGGDYGYTF
TRBJ2-2 TRBV19 CASSAGGQGHGELFF
TRBJ1-1 TRBV27 CASRLPGGTEAFF
TRBJ2-7 TRBV5-6 CASSTGQGPYEQYF
TRBJ1-2 TRBV15 CATSLKDSYGYTF
TRBJ1-2 TRBV7-2 CASSPGTGRTYGYTF
TRBJ1-1 TRBV18 CASSSNSGQTEAFF
TRBJ1-6 TRBV5-6 CASSLDRYSPLHF
TRBJ1-1 TRBV6-5 CASSSDRHGTEAFF
TRBJ2-7 TRBV6-5 CASSFSGSNEQYF
TRBJ2-2 TRBV5-1 CASSLSSVNTGELFF
TRBJ1-6 TRBV18 CASSTVGGGPGNSPLHF
TRBJ1-1 TRBV5-6 CASSLAGQGRFAFF
TRBJ1-1 TRBV18 CASSPRRSTGDILNTEAFF
TRBJ2-1 TRBV2 CASNLGWREFF
TRBJ2-7 TRBV2 CASSPTGTGEDEQYF
TRBJ2-1 TRBV9 CASSVSSTPRGSSYNEQFF
TRBJ1-2 TRBV15 CATSREEGDGYTF
TRBJ1-5 TRBV6-6 CASSYVAQPQHF
TRBJ1-6 TRBV24-1 CATSDRQGGPLHF
TRBJ2-3 TRBV5-1 CASSGDRGFADTQYF
TRBJ2-7 TRBV6-4 CASKGQGYEQYF
TRBJ2-7 TRBV5-4 CASSLPGQGRSEQYF
TRBJ1-2 TRBV19 CASSRGAGGAHYGYTF
TRBJ1-5 TRBV19 CASSLRLNQPQHF